This is a list of T cell receptor beta chains from one sample in a study of shared clonotypes between healthy human individuals. Repertoires were generated with immunoSEQ multiplex PCR, while TCRdb's copy carries only in-frame clones and drops some. The table includes more than 2 million clones, 85% to 95% detected once. Sequenced sample: naive CD4+ T cells sorted from blood. The receptors shown here come from a man aged 18 to 29 in good health. The CDR3 runs from the conserved cysteine through the conserved F or W. A D gene is named only where the DNA matches it firmly. Rows give clone size only sometimes, using once, few, many, or a class for an expanded clone.

CDR3 DNA	CDR3 protein	D gene	J gene	clone size	V gene
TGCGCCAGCGGACGAACCGGGGAGCTGTTTTTT	CASGRTGELFF	NA	TRBJ2-2	NA	TRBV10-2
TGTGCCAGCAGTTTATCGGCCAGGCAGTACTTC	CASSLSARQYF	NA	TRBJ2-7	few	TRBV28
TGCAGTGCTACGCAGATAGCTGGCTACACCTTC	CSATQIAGYTF	NA	TRBJ1-2	NA	TRBV20-1
TGTGCCAGCAGCTTAGTGGCAGGGAAGGGCGCCGGGGAGCTGTTTTTT	CASSLVAGKGAGELFF	NA	TRBJ2-2	NA	TRBV7-6
TGTGCCAGCAGTTACGCGGACAGATACGAGCAGTACTTC	CASSYADRYEQYF	NA	TRBJ2-7	NA	TRBV6-5
TGCGCCAGCAGCCAAGATATAGGAGATACGCAGTATTTT	CASSQDIGDTQYF	NA	TRBJ2-3	NA	TRBV4-3
TGTGCCAGCAGTGCCTCCCACGGGACAGAAGCTTCAGATACGCAGTATTTT	CASSASHGTEASDTQYF	TRBD1	TRBJ2-3	NA	TRBV25-1
TGTGCCAGCAGTCCCCGGGCAGGATTATACTACGAGCAGTACTTC	CASSPRAGLYYEQYF	NA	TRBJ2-7	NA	TRBV6-5
TGCGCCAGCAGCTTGGCCCGGGGGTCGTTGGAGCAGTACTTC	CASSLARGSLEQYF	NA	TRBJ2-7	NA	TRBV5-1
TGTGCCAGCAGAAACCCGGGACTAGCAGGCTACGAGCAGTACTTC	CASRNPGLAGYEQYF	TRBD2	TRBJ2-7	NA	TRBV2
TGTGCCAGCAGCTTAGGGACAGGACCTCAAGAGACCCAGTACTTC	CASSLGTGPQETQYF	TRBD1	TRBJ2-5	NA	TRBV7-9
TGTGCCATCAGATCTGAACAGGGGAATGAAGCTTTCTTT	CAIRSEQGNEAFF	TRBD1	TRBJ1-1	NA	TRBV10-3
TGTGCCAGCTCCGATAGGCGGACACTAGGGGCCGGGGAGCTGTTTTTT	CASSDRRTLGAGELFF	NA	TRBJ2-2	NA	TRBV18
TGTGCCAGTAGCAACCCTAGGTCGGCAGCAACTAATGAAAAACTGTTTTTT	CASSNPRSAATNEKLFF	NA	TRBJ1-4	NA	TRBV19
TGTGCCAGCAGCTTAGCGGGAGGGCCGTCAGAGACCCAGTACTTC	CASSLAGGPSETQYF	TRBD2	TRBJ2-5	NA	TRBV7-2
TGTGCCAGCGCGGCGGGTGGTGGGAGCTATGGCTACACCTTC	CASAAGGGSYGYTF	NA	TRBJ1-2	NA	TRBV2
TGTGCCAGCAGCTCACAGGGGGCCGGTGGCTACACCTTC	CASSSQGAGGYTF	TRBD1	TRBJ1-2	NA	TRBV6-1
TGTGCCAGCAGTGAATCTGTCGGACAGGTTTATAGCAATCAGCCCCAGCATTTT	CASSESVGQVYSNQPQHF	TRBD1	TRBJ1-5	NA	TRBV6-1
TGTGCCAGCAGTTCTACTAGCGGGAGGGCCATCAGCTCCTACGAGCAGTACTTC	CASSSTSGRAISSYEQYF	TRBD2	TRBJ2-7	NA	TRBV2
TGTGCCTGGAGTGTACTTCCCGCGGCGAGCTATGGCTACACCTTC	CAWSVLPAASYGYTF	NA	TRBJ1-2	NA	TRBV30
TGTGCCAGCAGTGGGGAAAAACTGTTTTTT	CASSGEKLFF	NA	TRBJ1-4	NA	TRBV2
TGTGCCAGCAGCCCGACTAGCGGAGGCCCGTCCTACAATGAGCAGTTCTTC	CASSPTSGGPSYNEQFF	TRBD2	TRBJ2-1	NA	TRBV7-2
TGTGCCAGCAGCTTTTCGGGTAGCGGAAACACAGATACGCAGTATTTT	CASSFSGSGNTDTQYF	NA	TRBJ2-3	NA	TRBV11-2
TGTGCCAGCAGCAAGAAACCTAAGACAGAAAGCACAGATACGCAGTATTTT	CASSKKPKTESTDTQYF	NA	TRBJ2-3	NA	TRBV7-9
TGTGCCAGCCTGTTCTCTGGGGCCAACGTCCTGACTTTC	CASLFSGANVLTF	NA	TRBJ2-6	NA	TRBV19
TGTGCCAGCAGTACTAGTTCCCTCGCAGATACGCAGTATTTT	CASSTSSLADTQYF	NA	TRBJ2-3	NA	TRBV2
TGTGCCAGCAGTGAGACAGGCTATGGCTACACCTTC	CASSETGYGYTF	NA	TRBJ1-2	NA	TRBV2
TGTGCCAGCAGCTCCGGGAAAGGGGGAAAAGATACGCAGTATTTT	CASSSGKGGKDTQYF	NA	TRBJ2-3	NA	TRBV11-2
TGCAGCGTTAACGAAGGGTCACCCTTCCAGTACTTC	CSVNEGSPFQYF	NA	TRBJ2-4	NA	TRBV29-1
TGCGCCAGCAGCCCAGGCCAGGACGGCCAGCCCCAGCATTTT	CASSPGQDGQPQHF	NA	TRBJ1-5	NA	TRBV5-1
TGTGCCAGCAGCATCAGGGGATCGACCACAGATACGCAGTATTTT	CASSIRGSTTDTQYF	NA	TRBJ2-3	NA	TRBV11-3
TGCGCCAGCAGCCAAGATCACCCTAGCGGGAGTCTCAACGAGCAGTACTTC	CASSQDHPSGSLNEQYF	TRBD2	TRBJ2-7	NA	TRBV4-1
TGTGCCAGCAGGGAGGACAGCGTCTCCTACGAGCAGTACTTC	CASREDSVSYEQYF	NA	TRBJ2-7	once	TRBV6-6
TGCGCCAGCAGACCTATAGACAGGGAGAGGGAGACCCAGTACTTC	CASRPIDRERETQYF	TRBD1	TRBJ2-5	NA	TRBV5-1
TGCGCCAGCAGCTTGGTGGACAGGGGGCGTATGGAGACCCAGTACTTC	CASSLVDRGRMETQYF	TRBD1	TRBJ2-5	NA	TRBV5-1
TGTGCCAGCAGCTTAGGGCCAGAACAGGGCGGAAGCACTGAAGCTTTCTTT	CASSLGPEQGGSTEAFF	NA	TRBJ1-1	NA	TRBV11-2
TGTGCCAGCTCATCGACAGGGACAACTGAAGCTTTCTTT	CASSSTGTTEAFF	TRBD1	TRBJ1-1	NA	TRBV18
TGTGCCAGTAGTATATCCGCTAGCGCTGAAGCTTTCTTT	CASSISASAEAFF	NA	TRBJ1-1	NA	TRBV19
TGTGCCAGCAGCGTAGCCCGACAGGGGTCTAATTCACCCCTCCACTTT	CASSVARQGSNSPLHF	TRBD1	TRBJ1-6	NA	TRBV9
TGTGCCAGCAGTGATGGGGGAAGTGGGGTCCCCACTGAAGCTTTCTTT	CASSDGGSGVPTEAFF	NA	TRBJ1-1	NA	TRBV6-1